This TCR beta chain came from a study of blood T cell repertoires in COVID-19. Study context: Acute and convalescent COVID-19 samples came from the United States, Italy and Spain. Sources were T cells, B-cell-depleted T cells, or PBMCs; the material itself was cDNA or gDNA.

In the study's own analysis: The assay estimated nucleated cells by amplifying reference gene primers. Here immunoSEQ multiplex PCR was the method, and the copy in TCRdb shows in-frame clones only, minus some. The V and J calls and the clone size are those of that table, but D and trimming were determined from the DNA. This table holds approximately 34,000 clones, around nine tenths found once. The material sequenced was peripheral blood. This receptor was taken from a man in his sixties with active COVID-19.

DNA for the CDR3: TGTGCCAGCAGTATCGGACTAGCAGAGTTCTTC. Translation gives CASSIGLAEFF. The V and J genes are TRBV12-3 or TRBV12-4 and TRBJ2-1; 8 nucleotides align to TRBD2. Unmatched junction bases numbered 5, after V lost 5 bases and J lost 14 bases. There are 11 residues in the CDR3.